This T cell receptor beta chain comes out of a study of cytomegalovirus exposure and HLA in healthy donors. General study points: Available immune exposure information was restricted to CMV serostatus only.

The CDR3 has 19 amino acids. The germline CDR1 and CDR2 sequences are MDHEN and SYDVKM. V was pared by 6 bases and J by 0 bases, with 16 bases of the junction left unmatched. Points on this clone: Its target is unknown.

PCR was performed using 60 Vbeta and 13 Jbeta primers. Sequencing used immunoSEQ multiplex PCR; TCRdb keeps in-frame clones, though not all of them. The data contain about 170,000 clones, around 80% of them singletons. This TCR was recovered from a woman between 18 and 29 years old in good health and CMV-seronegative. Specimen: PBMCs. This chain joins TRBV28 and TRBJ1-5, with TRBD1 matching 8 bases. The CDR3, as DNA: TGTGCCAGCAGGCCACCCGGGGGACAGGAAATTTATAGCAATCAGCCCCAGCATTTT. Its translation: CASRPPGGQEIYSNQPQHF.